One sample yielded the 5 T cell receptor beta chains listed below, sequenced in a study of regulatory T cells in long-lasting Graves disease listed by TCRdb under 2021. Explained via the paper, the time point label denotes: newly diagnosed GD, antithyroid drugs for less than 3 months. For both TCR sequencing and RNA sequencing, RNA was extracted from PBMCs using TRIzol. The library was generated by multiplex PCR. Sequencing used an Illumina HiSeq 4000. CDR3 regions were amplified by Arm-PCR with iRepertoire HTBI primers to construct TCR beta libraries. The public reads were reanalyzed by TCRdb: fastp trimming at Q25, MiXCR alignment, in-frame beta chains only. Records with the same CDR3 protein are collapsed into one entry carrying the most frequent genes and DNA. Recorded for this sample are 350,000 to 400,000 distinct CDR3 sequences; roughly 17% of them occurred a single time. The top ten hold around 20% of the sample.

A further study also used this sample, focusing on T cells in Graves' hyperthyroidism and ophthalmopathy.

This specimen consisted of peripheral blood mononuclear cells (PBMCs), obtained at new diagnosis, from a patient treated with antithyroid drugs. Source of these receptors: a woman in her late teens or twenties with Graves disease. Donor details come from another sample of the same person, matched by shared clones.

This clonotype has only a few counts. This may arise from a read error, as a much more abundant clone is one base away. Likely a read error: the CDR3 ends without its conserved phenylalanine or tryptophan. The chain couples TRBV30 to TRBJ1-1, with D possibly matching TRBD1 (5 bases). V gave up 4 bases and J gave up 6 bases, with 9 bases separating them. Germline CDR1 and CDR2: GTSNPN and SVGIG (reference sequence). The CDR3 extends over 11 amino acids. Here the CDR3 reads CAWKQEPEAFL. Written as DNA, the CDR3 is TGTGCCTGGAAACAGGAGCCTGAAGCTTTCCTT.

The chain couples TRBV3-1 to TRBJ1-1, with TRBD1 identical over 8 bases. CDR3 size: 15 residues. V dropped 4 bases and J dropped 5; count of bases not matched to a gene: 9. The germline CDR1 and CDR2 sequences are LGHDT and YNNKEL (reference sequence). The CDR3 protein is CASSPLGQGRTEAFF. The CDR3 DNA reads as TGTGCCAGCAGCCCGCTTGGACAGGGAAGGACTGAAGCTTTCTTT.

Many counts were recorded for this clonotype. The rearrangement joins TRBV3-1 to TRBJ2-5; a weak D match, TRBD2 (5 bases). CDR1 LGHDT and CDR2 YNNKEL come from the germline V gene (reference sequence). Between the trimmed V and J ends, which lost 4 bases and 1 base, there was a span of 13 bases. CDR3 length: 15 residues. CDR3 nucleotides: TGTGCCAGCAGCCGGAATAGACTACCCCAAGAGACCCAGTACTTC. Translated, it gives CASSRNRLPQETQYF.

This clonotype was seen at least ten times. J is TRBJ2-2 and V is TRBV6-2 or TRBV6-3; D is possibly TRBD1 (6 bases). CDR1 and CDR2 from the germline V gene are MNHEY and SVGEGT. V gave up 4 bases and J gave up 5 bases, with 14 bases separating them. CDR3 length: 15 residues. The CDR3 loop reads CASSFWGPGTGELFF. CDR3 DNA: TGTGCCAGCAGTTTTTGGGGGCCCGGAACCGGGGAGCTGTTTTTT.

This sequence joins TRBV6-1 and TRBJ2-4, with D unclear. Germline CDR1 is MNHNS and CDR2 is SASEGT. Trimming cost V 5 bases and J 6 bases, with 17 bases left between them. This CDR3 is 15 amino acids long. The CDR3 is CASSPTLRVGNIQYF. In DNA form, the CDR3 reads TGTGCCAGCAGTCCGACTTTAAGGGTTGGAAACATTCAGTACTTC.